Listed here are 26 T cell receptor beta chains from one sample, sequenced in a study of cytomegalovirus exposure and HLA in healthy donors. Researchers ran the PCR with 60 Vbeta and 13 Jbeta primers. Only in-frame clones appear in the TCRdb table, and some are missing; sequencing was by immunoSEQ multiplex PCR. The sample carries over 65,000 clones, roughly 80% recorded once. Sequencing used PBMCs. These TCRs come from a man aged 35 to 55 in good health and CMV-seronegative.

The CDR3 sequence is CASSSYLQGATREKLFF. The CDR3 DNA follows: TGTGCCAGCAGTTCTTACCTACAGGGGGCGACGAGAGAAAAACTGTTTTTT. The chain combines TRBV28 with TRBJ1-4; 9 nucleotides agree with TRBD1. In germline, CDR1 is MDHEN, CDR2 SYDVKM. The CDR3 runs 17 residues. Losses at the gene ends were 4 bases for V and 8 bases for J; bases not matched to a gene: 14. Looking up the rest from reference TRBV28 and TRBJ1-4 gives the full variable domain: DVKVTQSSRYLVKRTGEKVFLECVQDMDHENMFWYRQDPGLGLRLIYFSYDVKMKEKGDIPEGYSVSREKKERFSLILESASTNQTSMYLCASSSYLQGATREKLFFGSGTQLSVL.

The rearrangement links TRBV27 to TRBJ1-5; 7 bases agree with TRBD1. Germline values: CDR1 MNHEY, CDR2 SMNVEV (reference sequence). J gave up 5 bases and V 5 bases, and 6 bases lay outside the gene matches. This CDR3 has 14 residues. The CDR3 coding sequence is TGTGCCAGCAGTAGACAGGGCACGGATCAGCCCCAGCATTTT. Translating gives CASSRQGTDQPQHF.

This chain links TRBV25-1 with TRBJ1-5; D remains unclear. V gave up 2 bases and J gave up 0 bases, with 8 bases separating them. Germline V CDR1 and CDR2: MGHDK, SYGVNS. The CDR3 is 15 residues long. CDR3 residues: CASSEPGNSNQPQHF. Here the CDR3 DNA reads TGTGCCAGCAGTGAACCCGGGAATAGCAATCAGCCCCAGCATTTT.

The rearrangement links TRBV28 to TRBJ2-1; D perhaps matches TRBD2 (5 bases). Germline V gives CDR1 MDHEN, CDR2 SYDVKM. This CDR3 region has 12 residues. Trimming removed 7 bases from V and 11 bases from J, with 15 bases in between. Here the CDR3 reads CASNIRRQKQFF. The CDR3 bases are TGTGCCAGCAACATAAGGAGGCAGAAGCAGTTCTTC. The complete variable domain, with remaining parts taken from reference TRBV28 and TRBJ2-1, reads DVKVTQSSRYLVKRTGEKVFLECVQDMDHENMFWYRQDPGLGLRLIYFSYDVKMKEKGDIPEGYSVSREKKERFSLILESASTNQTSMYLCASNIRRQKQFFGPGTRLTVL.

The V call is TRBV5-4, the J call TRBJ1-4; 9 bases are a match to TRBD1. V was clipped by 4 bases and J by 8 bases; unmatched bases: 6. Per the germline V gene, CDR1 is SGHNT and CDR2 is YYREEE (reference sequence). The CDR3 runs to 14 residues. CDR3 region: CASSRTGGDEKLFF. DNA of the CDR3: TGTGCCAGCAGCCGTACAGGGGGCGACGAAAAACTGTTTTTT.

J is TRBJ1-5 and V is TRBV15, with 7 positions matching TRBD1. The junction had 5 bases not matched to a gene; V was cut back by 1 base and J by 2 bases. CDR3 length: 16 amino acids. Germline V CDR1 and CDR2: LNHNV, YYDKDF (reference sequence). In DNA, the CDR3 is TGTGCCACCAGCAGAGCCACAGGGGTGGGCAATCAGCCCCAGCATTTT. Residues: CATSRATGVGNQPQHF.

There are a few counts of this clone. CDR3 bases: TGTGCCAGCATCCTGGGGACAGTGAACACCGGGGAGCTGTTTTTT. This encodes CASILGTVNTGELFF. The chain combines TRBV6-1 with TRBJ2-2; 7 bases map to TRBD1. Germline trimming cut 7 bases from V and 1 base from J; bases unmatched to any gene: 6. Germline lookup yields CDR1 MNHNS and CDR2 SASEGT. This CDR3 spans 15 amino acids.

This chain uses TRBV13 with TRBJ1-1, with D possibly matching TRBD1 (6 bases). V shed 6 bases and J shed 8 bases, with 10 bases lying between them. Germline lookup yields CDR1 PRHDT and CDR2 FYEKMQ (reference sequence). This CDR3 is built from 11 residues. The CDR3 here is CASRRGQEAFF. DNA of the CDR3: TGTGCCAGCAGACGCGGACAGGAAGCTTTCTTT. The full variable domain, in which reference TRBV13 and TRBJ1-1 provide the parts outside the CDR3, is AAGVIQSPRHLIKEKRETATLKCYPIPRHDTVYWYQQGPGQDPQFLISFYEKMQSDKGSIPDRFSAQQFSDYHSELNMSSLELGDSALYFCASRRGQEAFFGQGTRLTVV.

The chain is built from TRBV7-8 and TRBJ1-2; D remains ambiguous. With 5 bases removed from V and 5 bases from J, the gap between germline ends came to 12 bases. Germline lookup yields CDR1 SGHVS and CDR2 FQNEAQ. This CDR3 comprises 13 residues. CDR3 DNA sequence: TGTGCCAGCAGCGCTAAGACGGGTTATGGCTACACCTTC. As protein: CASSAKTGYGYTF.

V and J are TRBV7-3 and TRBJ2-7; 10 bases agree with TRBD2. The CDR3 runs to 15 residues. The germline V gene has CDR1 SGHTA and CDR2 FQGTGA. Losses at the gene ends were 5 bases for V and 2 bases for J; bases not matched to a gene: 6. This CDR3 reads CASSILAGAAYEQYF. CDR3 bases: TGTGCCAGCAGCATCCTAGCGGGAGCCGCCTACGAGCAGTACTTC.

This rearrangement joins TRBV9 to TRBJ2-6; weak D call: TRBD2 (6 bases). Germline V gene sequence: CDR1 SGDLS, CDR2 YYNGEE. V lost 3 bases, J lost 0 bases, and 13 bases lay in between. There are 17 residues in the CDR3. This CDR3 is CASSARGTGSGANVLTF. The CDR3 nucleotides are TGTGCCAGCAGCGCCCGGGGGACGGGCTCTGGGGCCAACGTCCTGACTTTC. Full variable domain (outside the CDR3, taken from reference TRBV9 and TRBJ2-6): DSGVTQTPKHLITATGQRVTLRCSPRSGDLSVYWYQQSLDQGLQFLIQYYNGEERAKGNILERFSAQQFPDLHSELNLSSLELGDSALYFCASSARGTGSGANVLTFGAGSRLTVL.

J is TRBJ1-5 and V is TRBV6-4, with TRBD1 matching 8 bases. CDR3 length: 13 residues. CDR1 MRHNA and CDR2 SNTAGT come from the germline V gene. The junction had 4 bases not matched to a gene; V was cut back by 6 bases and J by 6 bases. The CDR3: CASSRTGGQPQHF. Here the CDR3 DNA reads TGTGCCAGCAGCCGAACAGGGGGTCAGCCCCAGCATTTT.

This clone was counted once. The same CDR3 can be traced to other DNA sequences in this sample. The chain recombines TRBV6-5 with TRBJ2-7; TRBD1 matches 11 bases. The CDR3 has 14 residues. Germline CDR1 is MNHEY and CDR2 is SVGAGI. Trimming at V came to 2 bases and at J to 5 bases, leaving 2 bases not matched to a gene. CDR3 sequence: CASSYRDRGDEQYF. Written as DNA, the CDR3 is TGTGCCAGCAGTTACCGGGACAGGGGGGACGAGCAGTACTTC.

The V and J genes are TRBV29-1 and TRBJ2-7; maybe TRBD1 (5 bases). The length of the CDR3 is 13 residues. V gave up 6 bases and J gave up 2 bases, with 14 bases separating them. Germline CDR1 and CDR2: SQVTM and ANQGSEA. The CDR3 is CSVAKGPAYEQYF. In DNA, the CDR3 is TGCAGCGTGGCTAAGGGGCCTGCCTACGAGCAGTACTTC.

V and J are TRBV5-1 and TRBJ2-7; 7 bases are shared with TRBD1. This CDR3 is built from 15 residues. V lost 4 bases and J lost 1; bases outside the gene matches: 8. CDR1 is SGHRS and CDR2 is YFSETQ in the germline V gene. CDR3 DNA: TGCGCCAGCAGCATCTCCGGGACAGCATCCTACGAGCAGTACTTC. Translated, it gives CASSISGTASYEQYF.

The CDR3 sequence: CASSLGTGGDNQPQHF. CDR3 in DNA: TGTGCCAGCAGCCTAGGCACAGGGGGCGATAATCAGCCCCAGCATTTT. The chain employs TRBV7-9 and TRBJ1-5, with 9 bases matching TRBD1. This CDR3 region has 16 residues. V lost 5 bases to trimming and J lost 4 bases; unmatched junction nucleotides: 9. Per the germline V gene, CDR1 is SEHNR and CDR2 is FQNEAQ (reference sequence).

Worth noting for this clone: Since the CDR3 does not end with the conserved phenylalanine or tryptophan, this likely comes from a read error. Because the CDR3's place on the DNA is in doubt, the DNA is left out and the CDR3 is given as listed by TCRdb. The rearrangement uses TRBV6-1 and TRBJ1-1; the table's D call of TRBD1 was not tested on the DNA. The CDR3 is 13 amino acids in total, end residues counted. Germline V gives CDR1 MNHNS, CDR2 SASEGT. The CDR3 protein is CASSEVGQGPRVG.

The CDR3 DNA reads TGCAGCTCTCGGACTGCCGCGGGAGAGACCCAGTACTTC. Amino acid sequence: CSSRTAAGETQYF. The chain links TRBV29-1 to TRBJ2-5; D possibly corresponds to TRBD2 (5 bases). CDR3 size: 13 residues. Germline CDR1 and CDR2: SQVTM and ANQGSEA. The V and J ends lost 8 bases and 4 bases respectively, with 17 bases between them. Combining the CDR3 with reference TRBV29-1 and TRBJ2-5 gives the whole variable domain SAVISQKPSRDICQRGTSLTIQCQVDSQVTMMFWYRQQPGQSLTLIATANQGSEATYESGFVIDKFPISRPNLTFSTLTVSNMSPEDSSIYLCSSRTAAGETQYFGPGTRLLVL.

This clone has just a few counts. The V gene is TRBV2, the J gene TRBJ1-5; 7 bases are shared with TRBD1. Per germline, CDR1 SNHLY and CDR2 FYNNEI. Germline trimming cut 6 bases from V and 8 bases from J; bases unmatched to any gene: 16. The CDR3 extends over 16 amino acids. DNA for the CDR3: TGTGCCAGCAGGGCCGACAGGGCTCGGCGTGGGGAGCCCCAGCATTTT. Amino acid sequence: CASRADRARRGEPQHF.

The V call is TRBV27, the J call TRBJ1-3, with TRBD1 identical over 10 bases. V lost 5 bases and J lost 4; bases outside the gene matches: 5. Germline CDR1 is MNHEY and CDR2 is SMNVEV (reference sequence). The CDR3 is 15 residues long. Here the CDR3 reads CASSRDRGAGNTIYF. The CDR3 nucleotides read TGTGCCAGCAGTCGGGACAGGGGAGCAGGAAACACCATATATTTT.

The chain recombines TRBV2 with TRBJ1-6; 7 nucleotides agree with TRBD1. The germline CDR1 and CDR2 sequences are SNHLY and FYNNEI. The trim removed 6 bases at V and 5 bases at J, leaving 7 bases unmatched. CDR3 size: 15 residues. CDR3 sequence: CASRTGTVHNSPLHF. The CDR3 DNA sequence: TGTGCCAGCAGGACCGGGACAGTCCATAATTCACCCCTCCACTTT.

This clone turned up a few times. The V gene is TRBV27, the J gene TRBJ2-3; D is undetermined. CDR3 length: 13 residues. The V and J ends lost 2 bases and 0 bases respectively, with 3 bases between them. In germline, CDR1 is MNHEY, CDR2 SMNVEV (reference sequence). CDR3 amino acids: CASSLRSTDTQYF. CDR3 nucleotide sequence: TGTGCCAGCAGTTTACGGAGCACAGATACGCAGTATTTT.

This clone has more than one count but fewer than ten. The chain joins TRBV19 to TRBJ1-1; D call uncertain. Per the germline V gene, CDR1 is LNHDA and CDR2 is SQIVND (reference sequence). The length of the CDR3 is 14 residues. Trimming removed 3 bases at V and 2 bases at J, with 10 bases between. DNA of the CDR3: TGTGCCAGTAGTATGCGTCCAGGAAACACTGAAGCTTTCTTT. Protein product: CASSMRPGNTEAFF.

The gene calls are TRBV2 and TRBJ2-3; weak D call: TRBD1 (6 bases). Between the trimmed V and J ends, which lost 6 bases and 6 bases, there was a span of 13 bases. Germline V CDR1 and CDR2: SNHLY, FYNNEI. This CDR3 comprises 13 residues. The CDR3, as DNA: TGTGCCAGCAGAGGCACAGGGTCGGATACGCAGTATTTT. Amino acid sequence: CASRGTGSDTQYF.

This clone was detected once. The chain carries TRBV30 and TRBJ1-1; 7 bases map to TRBD1. Germline-derived CDR1 and CDR2 are GTSNPN and SVGIG (reference sequence). The CDR3 has 14 amino acids. V lost 2 bases, J lost 4 bases, and 7 bases stayed unmatched. In DNA form, the CDR3 reads TGTGCCTGGAGTCGAGGGGGCGCGGGCACTGAAGCTTTCTTT. Translation: CAWSRGGAGTEAFF. Full variable domain (outside the CDR3, taken from reference TRBV30 and TRBJ1-1): SQTIHQWPATLVQPVGSPLSLECTVEGTSNPNLYWYRQAAGRGLQLLFYSVGIGQISSEVPQNLSASRPQDRQFILSSKKLLLSDSGFYLCAWSRGGAGTEAFFGQGTRLTVV.

J is TRBJ2-5 and V is TRBV18; 9 nucleotides line up with TRBD2. V lost 3 bases and J lost 4; bases outside the gene matches: 18. This CDR3 region has 19 residues. The germline gives CDR1 KGHSH, CDR2 LQKENI. DNA for the CDR3: TGTGCCAGCTCACCCCTTTTTGGAGGGATAGCTAGCGGGACAGAGACCCAGTACTTC. Its protein product is CASSPLFGGIASGTETQYF. Looking up the rest from reference TRBV18 and TRBJ2-5 gives the full variable domain: NAGVMQNPRHLVRRRGQEARLRCSPMKGHSHVYWYRQLPEEGLKFMVYLQKENIIDESGMPKERFSAEFPKEGPSILRIQQVVRGDSAAYFCASSPLFGGIASGTETQYFGPGTRLLVL.